This passage covers 29 T cell receptor beta chains from one sample sequenced in a study of molecular identifiers for immune sequencing clone quantification. TCRdb re-called the PCR reads with MiXCR, one entry per CDR3 protein. The sample holds hundreds of thousands of distinct CDR3 sequences, 24% seen once. The source material was naive CD8+ T cells from blood, with Jurkat cell RNA spiked in. Subset meaning: FACS-sorted CD8+CD4-CCR7+CD45RA+ naive T cells. These receptors were collected from a human donor in good health. Some libraries in this study had Jurkat cell RNA spiked in.

Comments on this clonotype: A much larger clone lies one base from this, so it may be a read error. The chain carries TRBV5-1 and TRBJ2-3; D is tentatively TRBD1 or TRBD2 (5 bases each). Between the trimmed V and J ends, which lost 0 bases and 11 bases, there was a span of 19 bases. The CDR3 runs to 15 residues. Germline V gene lookup returns CDR1 SGHRS and CDR2 YFSETQ. The CDR3: CASSLAGGLGRLQYF. CDR3 coding DNA: TGCGCCAGCAGCTTGGCTGGGGGATTGGGGCGGCTGCAGTATTTT.

Turning to this clonotype: A much larger clone differs by one base, so this may be a read error. V and J are TRBV5-3 and TRBJ1-5; D gene uncertain. TRBV5-3 is marked as an open reading frame, function uncertain. V was clipped by 10 bases and J by 0 bases, with 17 bases between them. The CDR3 runs to 15 residues. Here the CDR3 DNA reads TGTGCCTGCAGCCACACACCCTATAGCAATCAGCCCCAGCATTTT. Amino acid sequence: CACSHTPYSNQPQHF.

The genes are TRBV27 and TRBJ2-1; the match to TRBD2 covers 8 bases. CDR1 and CDR2 (germline): MNHEY, SMNVEV (reference sequence). The V gene end was trimmed by 2 bases and the J gene end by 4 bases; junction bases not matched to a gene: 4. The CDR3 has 15 residues. CDR3 bases: TGTGCCAGCAGTTTAAGTACTAGCGGATACAATGAGCAGTTCTTC. Amino acid sequence: CASSLSTSGYNEQFF.

This clonotype has just one count. This may be a read error: a much more frequent sequence differs by one nucleotide. This chain connects TRBV7-9 to TRBJ2-2, with D tentatively TRBD2 (6 bases). In germline, CDR1 is SEHNR, CDR2 FQNEAQ (reference sequence). The CDR3 totals 17 residues. V lost 3 bases to trimming and J lost 7 bases, with 21 bases between them. CDR3: CASSFTVPPGGYGELFF. DNA for the CDR3: TGTGCCAGCAGCTTCACCGTGCCGCCCGGGGGATACGGGGAGCTGTTTTTT.

About this clonotype: It may be a read error: a sequence one base away is much more abundant. This sequence joins TRBV5-1 and TRBJ2-3, with D perhaps TRBD1 or TRBD2 (5 bases each). V was cut by 3 bases and J by 11 bases, with 22 bases left in between. Looked up from germline, CDR1 is SGHRS and CDR2 is YFSETQ. The CDR3 covers 15 residues. Here the CDR3 reads CASSSAGGLGRMQYF. The CDR3 nucleotides read TGCGCCAGCAGCTCGGCTGGGGGATTGGGGCGGATGCAGTATTTT. Full variable domain (missing parts from reference TRBV5-1 and TRBJ2-3): KAGVTQTPRYLIKTRGQQVTLSCSPISGHRSVSWYQQTPGQGLQFLFEYFSETQRNKGNFPGRFSGRQFSNSRSEMNVSTLELGDSALYLCASSSAGGLGRMQYFGPGTRLTVL.

This clonotype occurred many times. This chain's CDR3 is CSVENGRSTDTQYF. Here the CDR3 DNA reads TGCAGCGTTGAGAACGGAAGAAGCACAGATACGCAGTATTTT. The chain combines TRBV29-1 with TRBJ2-3; the D is unclear. Between the trimmed V and J ends, which lost 3 bases and 0 bases, there was a span of 10 bases. Per the germline V gene, CDR1 is SQVTM and CDR2 is ANQGSEA. The CDR3 loop spans 14 amino acids.

This clonotype has at least ten counts. The chain joins TRBV5-5 to TRBJ2-4, with D perhaps TRBD2 (6 bases). The germline CDR1 and CDR2 sequences are SGHKS and YYEKEE (reference sequence). Deletions cut 0 bases from V and 3 bases from J, with 13 bases between. The CDR3 runs 16 residues. This chain's CDR3 is CASSLVLALGKNIQYF. In DNA, the CDR3 is TGTGCCAGCAGCTTGGTCCTAGCGCTAGGCAAAAACATTCAGTACTTC.

V gene TRBV27 combines with J gene TRBJ2-3; weak D call: TRBD2 (6 bases). The V gene lost 2 bases and the J gene lost 5 bases, with 8 bases spanning the gap. This CDR3 has 13 amino acids. Germline CDR1 and CDR2: MNHEY and SMNVEV (reference sequence). The DNA of the CDR3 is TGTGCCAGCAGTTTAGGGGGGAGAGATACGCAGTATTTT. This gives the protein CASSLGGRDTQYF.

This clonotype was picked up one time. A much larger clone differs by one base, so this may be a read error. This CDR3 is missing its conserved last phenylalanine or tryptophan, likely due to a read error. This chain joins TRBV9 and TRBJ2-2; 7 bases agree with TRBD2. In germline, CDR1 is SGDLS, CDR2 YYNGEE. There are 15 residues in the CDR3. V trimming: 4 bases; J trimming: 1 base; junction bases outside the gene matches: 4. CDR3 nucleotides: TGTGCCAGCAGCCCCCAGCGGGAGAACACCGGGGAGCTGTTTCTT. Translated: CASSPQRENTGELFL.

Worth noting for this clonotype: A junction end diverges from the germline sequence, so it may reflect a read error. The chain is built from TRBV2 and TRBJ2-5; possible D gene TRBD1, 5 bases. Germline CDR1 and CDR2: SNHLY and FYNNEI. This CDR3 comprises 14 residues. The CDR3 region has the DNA TGTGCCAGCAGTGAGGGGCAGAACCAAGAGCCCCAGTACTTC. This encodes CASSEGQNQEPQYF.

This clonotype was counted between two and nine times. This chain uses TRBV10-3 with TRBJ2-2; TRBD2 aligns across 9 bases. From germline, CDR1 is ENHRY and CDR2 SYGVKD. With V trimmed by 2 bases and J by 3 bases, 10 bases remained unmatched. The length of the CDR3 is 18 residues. Here the CDR3 DNA reads TGTGCCATCAGTGAGACTACCTTAGCGGGGGAGTACACCGGGGAGCTGTTTTTT. This translates into CAISETTLAGEYTGELFF.

This clonotype turned up a few times. The rearrangement joins TRBV27 to TRBJ2-5; 7 nucleotides align to TRBD2. The CDR3 runs to 14 residues. V shed 4 bases, J shed 1 base, and the junction held 3 bases outside the gene matches. Germline V gene sequence: CDR1 MNHEY, CDR2 SMNVEV (reference sequence). The CDR3: CASSSRLAQETQYF. The CDR3 DNA follows: TGTGCCAGCAGTTCCCGACTAGCCCAAGAGACCCAGTACTTC.

The rearrangement uses TRBV3-1 and TRBJ2-1; perhaps D is TRBD1 or TRBD2 (5 bases each). The V end lost 5 bases, the J end lost 7 bases, and 21 bases lay between the germline ends. This CDR3 has 16 amino acids. Germline V lookup: CDR1 LGHDT, CDR2 YNNKEL (reference sequence). CDR3 protein: CASSSFRDGVVNEQFF. The CDR3 region has the DNA TGTGCCAGCAGCTCCTTCCGGGACGGGGTAGTGAATGAGCAGTTCTTC.

The genes are TRBV9 and TRBJ2-5, with 7 bases that match TRBD2. Germline lookup yields CDR1 SGDLS and CDR2 YYNGEE. V dropped 3 bases and J dropped 5; count of bases not matched to a gene: 7. CDR3 length equals 14 residues. Here the CDR3 DNA reads TGTGCCAGCAGCGACAGACTAGCACGGGAGACCCAGTACTTC. This gives the protein CASSDRLARETQYF.

This clonotype has a handful of counts. The chain combines TRBV7-9 with TRBJ2-7; no clear D. CDR3 length equals 14 residues. Germline V lookup: CDR1 SEHNR, CDR2 FQNEAQ (reference sequence). Trimming took off 5 bases at V and 6 bases at J, with 17 bases between the two ends. In DNA, the CDR3 is TGTGCCAGCAGCGGCGGAAGAACCTGGGGCGAGCAGTACTTC. The encoded protein is CASSGGRTWGEQYF.

This clonotype was seen a handful of times. The chain employs TRBV28 and TRBJ2-5; D is ambiguous. Germline CDR1 is MDHEN and CDR2 is SYDVKM. The CDR3 consists of 17 residues. Trimming removed 4 bases at V and 0 bases at J, with 18 bases between. The DNA for the CDR3 is TGTGCCAGCAGTTACGGCCCGGAGAGCGAGTACCAAGAGACCCAGTACTTC. Translated, it gives CASSYGPESEYQETQYF. The full variable domain, in which reference TRBV28 and TRBJ2-5 provide the parts outside the CDR3, is DVKVTQSSRYLVKRTGEKVFLECVQDMDHENMFWYRQDPGLGLRLIYFSYDVKMKEKGDIPEGYSVSREKKERFSLILESASTNQTSMYLCASSYGPESEYQETQYFGPGTRLLVL.

There are many counts of this clonotype. V is TRBV5-1 and J is TRBJ2-1; 9 bases are a match to TRBD1. V trimming: 0 bases; J trimming: 6 bases; junction bases outside the gene matches: 1. The CDR3 spans 14 residues. Germline V gene sequence: CDR1 SGHRS, CDR2 YFSETQ. The CDR3 region is CASSLEQGANEQFF. CDR3 DNA: TGCGCCAGCAGCTTGGAACAGGGGGCCAATGAGCAGTTCTTC.

Points on this clonotype: The final CDR3 position lacks the conserved phenylalanine or tryptophan, pointing to a likely read error. The chain uses TRBV19 and TRBJ2-5, with 7 bases lining up with TRBD2. The CDR3 runs to 15 residues. Germline V gives CDR1 LNHDA, CDR2 SQIVND (reference sequence). The CDR3, as DNA: TGCGCCAGTAGTATCTGGCTAGCGGAACAAGAGACCCAGTACCTC. As protein: CASSIWLAEQETQYL.

This clonotype was seen many times. The J gene is TRBJ2-3, the V gene TRBV7-7; 7 bases agree with TRBD2. CDR3 length equals 16 residues. The V and J ends lost 5 bases and 3 bases, in that order; junction bases with no gene match: 11. Germline CDR1 SSHAT, CDR2 FNYEAQ (reference sequence). This CDR3 reads CASSPILARNTDTQYF. In DNA form, the CDR3 reads TGTGCCAGCAGCCCCATACTAGCGCGGAATACAGATACGCAGTATTTT.

Here the CDR3 DNA reads TGCGCCAGCAGCCAAGTGGGGCTCGGATACGAGCAGTACTTC. It yields the protein CASSQVGLGYEQYF. The chain couples TRBV4-1 to TRBJ2-7, with D perhaps matching TRBD1 (5 bases). CDR1 is MGHRA and CDR2 is YSYEKL in the germline V gene. The CDR3 has 14 residues. Between the trimmed V and J ends, which lost 1 base and 4 bases, there was a span of 11 bases.

This clonotype was detected ten times or more. The J gene is TRBJ2-7, the V gene TRBV2, with D tentatively TRBD1 or TRBD2 (5 bases each). The V and J ends lost 0 bases and 4 bases respectively, with 16 bases between them. CDR1 and CDR2 from the germline V gene are SNHLY and FYNNEI. This CDR3 has 16 amino acids. CDR3 sequence reads: CASSEARDENSYEQYF. The CDR3 DNA reads as TGTGCCAGCAGTGAAGCCCGGGACGAGAACTCATACGAGCAGTACTTC.

The gene calls are TRBV12-3 or TRBV12-4 and TRBJ2-1, with unresolved D. This CDR3 region has 13 residues. V lost 8 bases and J lost 0, with 8 bases in between. As DNA, the CDR3 is TGTGCCAGCCGTCGCAGCTCCTACAATGAGCAGTTCTTC. Translating it yields CASRRSSYNEQFF.

The rearrangement links TRBV6-5 to TRBJ2-3; 7 bases match TRBD1. J gave up 11 bases and V 0 bases, and 2 bases lay outside the gene matches. This CDR3 spans 12 amino acids. Germline lookup yields CDR1 MNHEY and CDR2 SVGAGI. Written as DNA, the CDR3 is TGTGCCAGCAGTTACTCGGGGACAGTGCAGTATTTT. This translates into CASSYSGTVQYF.

This clonotype was picked up many times. The rearrangement joins TRBV6-5 to TRBJ1-1; D unclear. This CDR3 has 12 amino acids. V lost 7 bases, J lost 0 bases, and 6 bases lay in between. CDR1 MNHEY and CDR2 SVGAGI come from the germline V gene. DNA for the CDR3: TGTGCCAGCACCAGCATGAACACTGAAGCTTTCTTT. Translating it yields CASTSMNTEAFF.

As for this clonotype: Possible read error: a much larger clone is one base away. The chain links TRBV27 to TRBJ1-2; 7 positions agree with TRBD1. Germline CDR1 is MNHEY and CDR2 is SMNVEV (reference sequence). The CDR3 totals 14 residues. V trimming: 3 bases; J trimming: 8 bases; junction bases outside the gene matches: 9. CDR3 in amino acids: CASSFIGGTWGYTF. The CDR3 DNA is TGTGCCAGCAGTTTTATAGGGGGCACTTGGGGCTACACCTTC.

This clonotype came up a few times. The chain recombines TRBV19 with TRBJ1-1; TRBD1 matches 7 bases. The CDR3 runs 15 residues. V shed 5 bases and J 0 bases; nucleotides not matched to a gene: 6. Per the germline V gene, CDR1 is LNHDA and CDR2 is SQIVND (reference sequence). CDR3 DNA: TGTGCCAGTAGTGTGGGACAGCTCATGAACACTGAAGCTTTCTTT. The encoded protein is CASSVGQLMNTEAFF.

This clonotype was counted a few times. The V and J genes are TRBV4-2 and TRBJ2-1, with 10 bases matching TRBD2. The junction had 16 bases not matched to a gene; V was cut back by 3 bases and J by 8 bases. There are 18 residues in the CDR3. The V gene's germline CDR1 is LGHNA and CDR2 YNFKEQ. CDR3 bases: TGTGCCAGCAGCCACATGGAAGGGCTAGCGGGAGTTATCGATGAGCAGTTCTTC. This encodes CASSHMEGLAGVIDEQFF.

This clonotype was counted at least ten times. The rearrangement links TRBV27 to TRBJ1-1; the match to TRBD1 covers 8 bases. The CDR3 covers 14 residues. CDR1 and CDR2 (germline): MNHEY, SMNVEV (reference sequence). J gave up 6 bases and V 6 bases, and 9 bases lay outside the gene matches. CDR3 sequence: CASSSGGARSEAFF. The CDR3 bases are TGTGCCAGCAGCTCAGGGGGCGCGAGGTCTGAAGCTTTCTTT.

Notes on this clonotype: This may stem from a read error, because a much larger clone lies one nucleotide away. V gene TRBV6-6 combines with J gene TRBJ2-7, with D possibly being TRBD1 (5 bases). Per germline, CDR1 MNHNY and CDR2 SVGAGI (reference sequence). The V and J ends lost 2 bases and 7 bases respectively, with 12 bases between them. There are 13 residues in the CDR3. The CDR3 reads CASSYLGALEQYF. Here the CDR3 DNA reads TGTGCCAGCAGTTACCTAGGGGCTCTGGAGCAGTACTTC.